These 6 T cell receptor beta chains share one sample of origin, sequenced in a study of cytotoxic CD8 clonotypes in ibrutinib-treated CLL (dated by TCRdb to the early 2020s). In the paper's terms, the time point label means: progressive disease on ibrutinib. The method behind the library was the immunoSEQ multiplex PCR assay. The table comes from immuneACCESS by way of TCRdb, which keeps in-frame sequences with V and J called. Part of the clones is missing from these tables; in studies checked, under half for an unresolved V gene and the rest for unknown reasons. Present in this sample are over 9,000 clones, 65% to 85% of which were seen just once. The ten largest clonotypes hold about 23% of the sample. The starting material was PBMCs, obtained at disease progression, from a patient treated with ibrutinib. The receptors stem from a human donor with chronic lymphocytic leukemia.

The chain joins TRBV5-4 to TRBJ2-5; D may be TRBD1 (6 bases). The CDR3 has 15 amino acids. V lost 4 bases, J lost 3 bases, and 16 bases lay in between. Germline V gene lookup returns CDR1 SGHNT and CDR2 YYREEE (reference sequence). The DNA for the CDR3 is TGTGCCAGCAGCCGACTACAGGGTTTGGAAGAGACCCAGTACTTC. Protein: CASSRLQGLEETQYF.

This rearrangement joins TRBV11-2 to TRBJ2-7; D is perhaps TRBD1 (7 bases). The V gene lost 5 bases and the J gene lost 6 bases, with 17 bases spanning the gap. CDR1 is SGHAT, CDR2 FQNNGV, per germline. The CDR3 contains 14 residues. CDR3 DNA: TGTGCCAGCAGCCGACAGGGTGGGACTCGCGAGCAGTACTTC. This codes for CASSRQGGTREQYF. Together with reference TRBV11-2 and TRBJ2-7, the CDR3 gives the full variable domain: EAGVAQSPRYKIIEKRQSVAFWCNPISGHATLYWYQQILGQGPKLLIQFQNNGVVDDSQLPKDRFSAERLKGVDSTLKIQPAKLEDSAVYLCASSRQGGTREQYFGPGTRLTVT.

The rearrangement joins TRBV2 to TRBJ1-1; D gene uncertain. The V end lost 4 bases, the J end lost 1 base, and 4 bases lay between the germline ends. Germline values: CDR1 SNHLY, CDR2 FYNNEI. The CDR3 loop spans 12 amino acids. The CDR3 DNA is TGTGCCAGCAGTGGACAGAACACTGAAGCTTTCTTT. Its protein is CASSGQNTEAFF. The whole variable domain, filled in from reference TRBV2 and TRBJ1-1, reads EPEVTQTPSHQVTQMGQEVILRCVPISNHLYFYWYRQILGQKVEFLVSFYNNEISEKSEIFDDQFSVERPDGSNFTLKIRSTKLEDSAMYFCASSGQNTEAFFGQGTRLTVV.

The chain joins TRBV29-1 to TRBJ1-2, with D possibly matching TRBD1 (5 bases). Germline loops: CDR1 SQVTM, CDR2 ANQGSEA. The CDR3 loop spans 12 amino acids. V gave up 4 bases and J gave up 5 bases, with 11 bases separating them. The CDR3 here is CSVGETEYGYTF. The DNA of the CDR3 is TGCAGCGTTGGGGAGACAGAGTATGGCTACACCTTC.

This clone showed up just once. The rearrangement joins TRBV5-1 to TRBJ2-3; 7 nucleotides agree with TRBD1. This CDR3 is 15 amino acids long. J lost 1 base, V lost 0 bases, and 2 bases had no gene match. Germline CDR1 is SGHRS and CDR2 is YFSETQ. The CDR3: CASSLGDRRTDTQYF. As DNA, the CDR3 is TGCGCCAGCAGCTTGGGGGACAGACGCACAGATACGCAGTATTTT.

The chain has TRBV11-2 and TRBJ2-2; 9 nucleotides align to TRBD1. Germline lookup yields CDR1 SGHAT and CDR2 FQNNGV. This CDR3 comprises 14 residues. Germline trimming cut 5 bases from V and 7 bases from J; bases unmatched to any gene: 5. CDR3 bases: TGTGCCAGCAGCGCACAGGGGGCGGACGGGGAGCTGTTTTTT. It specifies CASSAQGADGELFF. Supplemented by reference TRBV11-2 and TRBJ2-2, the full variable domain reads EAGVAQSPRYKIIEKRQSVAFWCNPISGHATLYWYQQILGQGPKLLIQFQNNGVVDDSQLPKDRFSAERLKGVDSTLKIQPAKLEDSAVYLCASSAQGADGELFFGEGSRLTVL.